The T cell receptor beta chain under discussion was sequenced for a study of T cell responses to AZD1222 COVID-19 vaccine. As to this clone: No antigen is known for it.

TCRdb keeps only in-frame clones here, not all; method: immunoSEQ multiplex PCR. Found here are more than 85,000 clones, about 90% of them singletons; the top ten hold roughly 15%. Study-level findings and limits: There were repertoire samples only from the period after the peak T cell response. Only five to seven AZD1222 recipients were seropositive at baseline. Donors in the cohort were predominantly white British and more often female, and clonal diversity was possibly underestimated. Spike regions recognized by vaccine-associated CD4 TCRs spanned the protein, led by 160-218 and 743-854.

This receptor was taken from an adult who received the AZD1222 COVID-19 vaccine. Specimen: peripheral blood, collected 28 days after the second AZD1222 dose.

CDR3 bases: TGCGCCAGCAGCTTGGCTAGAGACAATGAGCAGTTCTTC. It specifies CASSLARDNEQFF. This chain uses TRBV5-1 with TRBJ2-1; D call uncertain. The CDR3 covers 13 residues. Germline V gene data show CDR1 as SGHRS and CDR2 as YFSETQ. The germline V and J ends were trimmed by 0 bases and 5 bases, with 6 bases remaining between them.